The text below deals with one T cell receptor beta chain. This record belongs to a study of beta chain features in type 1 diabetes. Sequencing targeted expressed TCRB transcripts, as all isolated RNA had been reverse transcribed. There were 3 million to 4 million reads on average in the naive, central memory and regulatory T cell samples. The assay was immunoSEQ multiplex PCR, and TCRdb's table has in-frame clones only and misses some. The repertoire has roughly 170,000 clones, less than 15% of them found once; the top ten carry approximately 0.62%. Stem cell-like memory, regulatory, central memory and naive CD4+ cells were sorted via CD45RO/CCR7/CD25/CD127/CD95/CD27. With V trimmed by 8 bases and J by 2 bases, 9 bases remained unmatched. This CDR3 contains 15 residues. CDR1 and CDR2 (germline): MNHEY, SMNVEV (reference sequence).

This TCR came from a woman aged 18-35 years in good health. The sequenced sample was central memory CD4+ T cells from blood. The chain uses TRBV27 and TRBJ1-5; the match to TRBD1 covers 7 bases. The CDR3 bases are TGTGCCAGCTCTTATCACAGGGGAGGCAATCAGCCCCAGCATTTT. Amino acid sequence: CASSYHRGGNQPQHF.